This section outlines one TCR beta chain sequence together with its context. Its target is unknown. This entry belongs to a study of cytomegalovirus exposure and HLA in healthy donors. The overall study: The 120 validation repertoires used the same platform as the 550 to 800 first-cohort repertoires (as reported by a later analysis).

Germline V CDR1 and CDR2: MNHEY, SVGAGI. The CDR3 spans 15 residues. The V and J ends lost 1 base and 1 base respectively, with 10 bases between them. Study-wide results and limits: Reports described diagnosis of cytomegalovirus status by the classifier as highly specific and sensitive. A few CMV-associated chains proved CMV antigen-specific in vitro.

Libraries were prepared by immunoSEQ multiplex PCR; TCRdb keeps only in-frame clonotypes and omits some of them. The table records 150,000 to 180,000 clones, 86% of them present only once. From the roughly 110-subject validation cohort, which was separate from the approximately 670-subject first cohort, the donors were drawn. The sample consisted of PBMCs. This sequence joins TRBV6-5 and TRBJ1-1, with D uncertain. The source of this sequence is a man between 18 and 35 years old in good health and CMV-seropositive. The chain's CDR3 is CASSYFRQKNTEAFF. CDR3 nucleotides: TGTGCCAGCAGTTACTTCCGACAAAAGAACACTGAAGCTTTCTTT.